Below are 8 T cell receptor beta chains sequenced from a single sample in a study of tumour-infiltrating T cells in Burkitt lymphoma. Produced via immunoSEQ multiplex PCR; TCRdb's table is partial and in-frame only. The data contain some 3,800 clones, under 20% of them seen just once; the ten biggest clones take up roughly an eighth. Material: tumor tissue. Receptors originate from a human donor with diffuse large B-cell lymphoma. Some clones in this sample may be carry-over from other donors' samples.

Only a few counts were recorded for this clone. The V call is TRBV11-3, the J call TRBJ2-2; 10 nucleotides align to TRBD1. After removal of 3 bases from V and 4 bases from J, the junction contained 8 bases not matched to a gene. This CDR3 has 17 residues. Germline CDR1 is SGHNT and CDR2 is YENEEA. The chain's CDR3 is CASSFPTDRGGTGELFF. The CDR3 DNA is TGTGCCAGCAGCTTCCCCACGGACAGGGGGGGCACCGGGGAGCTGTTTTTT. Together with reference TRBV11-3 and TRBJ2-2, the CDR3 gives the full variable domain: EAGVVQSPRYKIIEKKQPVAFWCNPISGHNTLYWYLQNLGQGPELLIRYENEEAVDDSQLPKDRFSAERLKGVDSTLKIQPAELGDSAVYLCASSFPTDRGGTGELFFGEGSRLTVL.

By share of the sample, this clone is large. This chain connects TRBV7-2 to TRBJ2-7; 8 bases are shared with TRBD2. This CDR3 spans 16 amino acids. Germline assignment: CDR1 SGHTA and CDR2 FQGNSA. Unmatched junction bases numbered 9, after V lost 1 base and J lost 4 bases. The CDR3 DNA reads as TGTGCCAGCAGCTTAGTTCCCTTTAGCGGGGTGTACGAGCAGTACTTC. Its translation is CASSLVPFSGVYEQYF.

V is TRBV18 and J is TRBJ1-4; D possibly corresponds to TRBD1 (6 bases). Trimming took off 5 bases at V and 1 base at J, with 8 bases between the two ends. CDR1 is KGHSH, CDR2 LQKENI, per germline. This CDR3 contains 14 residues. CDR3 nucleotide sequence: TGTGCCAGCTCATGGACAGTAACTAATGAAAAACTGTTTTTT. As protein: CASSWTVTNEKLFF.

This chain joins TRBV28 and TRBJ2-5; 12 bases are shared with TRBD2. This CDR3 spans 15 amino acids. The V gene end was trimmed by 4 bases and the J gene end by 5 bases; junction bases not matched to a gene: 5. The germline V gene has CDR1 MDHEN and CDR2 SYDVKM. Here the CDR3 DNA reads TGTGCCAGCAGTTCCCTAGCGGGAGGGGGTGAGACCCAGTACTTC. This translates into CASSSLAGGGETQYF.

CDR3 amino acids: CASSSGGYTYNEQFF. The CDR3 nucleotides are TGTGCCAGTAGTTCAGGGGGCTATACCTACAATGAGCAGTTCTTC. The chain is built from TRBV19 and TRBJ2-1; 8 bases are shared with TRBD1. V trimming: 5 bases; J trimming: 2 bases; junction bases outside the gene matches: 5. The CDR3 is made up of 15 amino acids. Per the germline V gene, CDR1 is LNHDA and CDR2 is SQIVND (reference sequence).

This clone has more than one count but fewer than ten. The J gene is TRBJ1-1, the V gene TRBV4-1; TRBD1 matches 9 bases. The trim removed 5 bases at V and 1 base at J, leaving 11 bases unmatched. The CDR3 is 17 amino acids. Germline CDR1 reads MGHRA; CDR2 reads YSYEKL. DNA of the CDR3: TGCGCCAGCAGCGAACCGAAATGGGGACAGGGGAACACTGAAGCTTTCTTT. Its protein product is CASSEPKWGQGNTEAFF.

Only a few counts were recorded for this clone. The rearrangement joins TRBV7-2 to TRBJ1-2; D not resolved. The V gene lost 5 bases and the J gene lost 0 bases, with 16 bases spanning the gap. CDR1 is SGHTA, CDR2 FQGNSA, per germline. CDR3 length: 16 residues. CDR3: CASSPSMASSNYGYTF. CDR3 DNA: TGTGCCAGCAGCCCGTCGATGGCATCCTCTAACTATGGCTACACCTTC. The full variable domain, in which reference TRBV7-2 and TRBJ1-2 provide the parts outside the CDR3, is GAGVSQSPSNKVTEKGKDVELRCDPISGHTALYWYRQSLGQGLEFLIYFQGNSAPDKSGLPSDRFSAERTGGSVSTLTIQRTQQEDSAVYLCASSPSMASSNYGYTFGSGTRLTVV.

CDR3 sequence reads: CASSSLVKQYF. The CDR3 DNA is TGTGCCAGCAGCTCCCTAGTGAAGCAGTACTTC. The gene calls are TRBV11-2 and TRBJ2-7; no definite D call. The CDR3 consists of 11 residues. The V gene's germline CDR1 is SGHAT and CDR2 FQNNGV. Trimming cost V 4 bases and J 8 bases, with 9 bases left between them.